Each of the 32 T cell receptor beta chains below was sequenced from the same sample in a study of blood T cell repertoires in COVID-19. Clones were sequenced by immunoSEQ multiplex PCR, and TCRdb holds only the in-frame ones, with some missing. The profile covers 300,000 to 400,000 clones, with over 75% appearing a single time and 1% taken by the ten largest. The sequencing sample was made of PBMCs or T cells enriched from blood (not recorded which). The receptors here all came from a man between 18 and 35 years old who had recovered from COVID-19.

V and J are TRBV7-9 and TRBJ1-2; D possibly corresponds to TRBD1 (5 bases). This CDR3 is 11 amino acids long. V lost 8 bases, J lost 5 bases, and 9 bases lay in between. Germline V CDR1 and CDR2: SEHNR, FQNEAQ (reference sequence). This CDR3 is CASGGTYGYTF. The CDR3 DNA reads as TGTGCCAGCGGGGGGACTTATGGCTACACCTTC.

The rearrangement uses TRBV18 and TRBJ2-2; a weak D match, TRBD2 (5 bases). Germline V gene lookup returns CDR1 KGHSH and CDR2 LQKENI. With 8 bases removed from V and 0 bases from J, the gap between germline ends came to 13 bases. This CDR3 has 15 amino acids. CDR3 in amino acids: CASPLGDTNTGELFF. The CDR3 DNA sequence: TGTGCCAGCCCCCTCGGGGATACGAACACCGGGGAGCTGTTTTTT.

The chain links TRBV28 to TRBJ2-7; 14 nucleotides line up with TRBD2. Trimming cost V 6 bases and J 5 bases; bases outside gene matches: 6. The CDR3 extends over 15 amino acids. Germline-derived CDR1 and CDR2 are MDHEN and SYDVKM. The CDR3 protein is CASRVGTSGSNEQYF. In DNA, the CDR3 is TGTGCCAGCAGAGTCGGGACTAGCGGGAGTAACGAGCAGTACTTC.

Only one count was recorded for this clone. The chain links TRBV9 to TRBJ1-4; the D is unclear. The CDR3 loop spans 13 amino acids. V was pared by 4 bases and J by 6 bases, with 10 bases between. CDR1 is SGDLS and CDR2 is YYNGEE in the germline V gene. The CDR3 DNA reads as TGTGCCAGCAGCCGGGAAAGGGATGAAAAACTGTTTTTT. The encoded protein is CASSRERDEKLFF.

The chain has TRBV5-1 and TRBJ1-4, with D maybe TRBD1 (5 bases). Trimming removed 0 bases from V and 4 bases from J, with 10 bases in between. Germline assignment: CDR1 SGHRS and CDR2 YFSETQ. The CDR3 length is 15 residues. CDR3 nucleotide sequence: TGCGCCAGCAGCTTGGGTAGCCAGGGTAATGAAAAACTGTTTTTT. This encodes CASSLGSQGNEKLFF.

The J gene is TRBJ2-6, the V gene TRBV9; D is perhaps TRBD1 (6 bases). The V gene's germline CDR1 is SGDLS and CDR2 YYNGEE. The ends were cut back, 5 bases at V and 0 bases at J, with 21 bases in the middle. This CDR3 is built from 19 residues. The CDR3 reads CASRSGTGRYSSGANVLTF. The DNA for the CDR3 is TGTGCCAGCAGGTCGGGTACAGGGCGATATAGCTCTGGGGCCAACGTCCTGACTTTC.

The V and J genes are TRBV3-1 (or the pseudogene TRBV3-2) and TRBJ1-5; the D gene is possibly TRBD1 (5 bases). V was clipped by 1 base and J by 7 bases, with 11 bases between them. The V gene's germline CDR1 is LGHDT and CDR2 YNNKEL (reference sequence). The CDR3 consists of 14 residues. The chain's CDR3 is CASSQVLAGQPQHF. In nucleotides, the CDR3 is TGTGCCAGCAGCCAAGTGCTGGCAGGGCAGCCCCAGCATTTT.

This rearrangement joins TRBV5-1 to TRBJ2-3, with D unresolved. CDR3 length: 14 amino acids. The V end was cut by 0 bases, the J end by 5 bases, with 10 bases between. CDR1 is SGHRS, CDR2 YFSETQ, per germline. In nucleotides, the CDR3 is TGCGCCAGCAGCTTGGCCAGGATAAGAGATACGCAGTATTTT. This codes for CASSLARIRDTQYF.

This clone showed up just once. The chain joins TRBV7-8 to TRBJ2-2; TRBD1 agrees at 8 bases. From germline, CDR1 is SGHVS and CDR2 FQNEAQ. V trimming: 5 bases; J trimming: 3 bases; junction bases outside the gene matches: 5. The CDR3 consists of 15 residues. The CDR3 DNA is TGTGCCAGCAGCATCCGACAGGGGTACACCGGGGAGCTGTTTTTT. Its translation is CASSIRQGYTGELFF.

The V call is TRBV7-2, the J call TRBJ2-3; the match to TRBD2 covers 7 bases. V gave up 5 bases and J gave up 2 bases; unmatched junction bases: 4. The germline CDR1 and CDR2 sequences are SGHTA and FQGNSA. The CDR3 sequence is 14 residues long. In DNA, the CDR3 is TGTGCCAGCAGCCGGGACTATTTCACAGATACGCAGTATTTT. This codes for CASSRDYFTDTQYF.

The rearrangement joins TRBV19 to TRBJ2-4; no clear D gene. The CDR3 is made up of 14 amino acids. Germline assignment: CDR1 LNHDA and CDR2 SQIVND (reference sequence). Trimming removed 5 bases from V and 0 bases from J, with 8 bases in between. The CDR3, as DNA: TGTGCCAGTAGTGTCGGAGTAGCCAAAAACATTCAGTACTTC. It yields the protein CASSVGVAKNIQYF.

V usage is TRBV5-1 and J usage is TRBJ1-6; D ambiguous. The CDR3 covers 14 residues. The V end was cut by 2 bases, the J end by 8 bases, with 11 bases between. CDR1 and CDR2 from the germline V gene are SGHRS and YFSETQ. In nucleotides, the CDR3 is TGCGCCAGCAGCTTCTTGGGAGCGGATTCACCCCTCCACTTT. Protein sequence: CASSFLGADSPLHF.

The V and J genes are TRBV12-3 or TRBV12-4 and TRBJ1-2; 9 positions agree with TRBD1. The CDR3 is 12 residues long. V lost 7 bases, J lost 6 bases, and 3 bases stayed unmatched. CDR3 sequence reads: CASTTGGDGYTF. The CDR3 DNA follows: TGTGCCAGCACCACAGGGGGCGATGGCTACACCTTC.

This sequence joins TRBV4-1 and TRBJ2-7, with 7 bases that match TRBD1. The CDR3 contains 18 residues. The trim removed 0 bases at V and 5 bases at J, leaving 16 bases unmatched. Germline values: CDR1 MGHRA, CDR2 YSYEKL. CDR3 sequence: CASSQDPPSGGLLDEQYF. Here the CDR3 DNA reads TGCGCCAGCAGCCAAGATCCCCCCTCAGGGGGTCTCTTAGACGAGCAGTACTTC.

V and J are TRBV6-5 and TRBJ1-4; 9 bases match TRBD1. The germline gives CDR1 MNHEY, CDR2 SVGAGI. This CDR3 has 13 residues. V trimming: 10 bases; J trimming: 10 bases; junction bases outside the gene matches: 10. CDR3 nucleotides: TGTGCCACCCAACAGGGGGCTAAGGGAAAACTGTTTTTT. Amino acids: CATQQGAKGKLFF.

The rearrangement links TRBV23-1 to TRBJ1-3; weak D call: TRBD1 (5 bases). TRBV23-1 is recorded as an ORF, its role being uncertain. The CDR3 is 18 amino acids. The V end was cut by 0 bases, the J end by 1 base, with 16 bases between. CDR3 nucleotides: TGCGCCAGCAGTCAATCCTCTATGCAGGGCCTATCTGGAAACACCATATATTTT. Translating it yields CASSQSSMQGLSGNTIYF.

The chain uses TRBV3-1 (or the pseudogene TRBV3-2) and TRBJ1-2, with TRBD1 as a possible D gene (5 bases). Germline lookup yields CDR1 LGHDT and CDR2 YNNKEL (reference sequence). The V gene lost 4 bases and the J gene lost 2 bases, with 11 bases spanning the gap. This CDR3 has 14 amino acids. CDR3 loop: CASSLQTDNYGYTF. The CDR3 DNA reads TGTGCCAGCAGCCTACAGACAGACAACTATGGCTACACCTTC.

This chain joins TRBV3-1 (or the pseudogene TRBV3-2) and TRBJ2-7; a possible D gene is TRBD2 (6 bases). CDR3 length: 13 amino acids. Germline CDR1 is LGHDT and CDR2 is YNNKEL (reference sequence). Deletions cut 0 bases from V and 6 bases from J, with 9 bases between. CDR3 coding DNA: TGTGCCAGCAGCCAAGATAGGAGGGCCGAGCAGTACTTC. Amino acid sequence: CASSQDRRAEQYF.

This clone has just one count. The chain links TRBV15 to TRBJ2-7; 10 nucleotides line up with TRBD1. The CDR3 loop spans 16 amino acids. V lost 4 bases and J lost 7; bases outside the gene matches: 13. CDR1 and CDR2 from the germline V gene are LNHNV and YYDKDF (reference sequence). Here the CDR3 DNA reads TGTGCCACCAGCATGGGGCTTACCGGACAGGGGGGGGAGCAGTACTTC. It translates to CATSMGLTGQGGEQYF.

V is TRBV19 and J is TRBJ1-5; TRBD1 matches 7 bases. There are 16 residues in the CDR3. Trimming cost V 4 bases and J 6 bases; bases outside gene matches: 12. CDR1 is LNHDA and CDR2 is SQIVND in the germline V gene (reference sequence). The CDR3 spells CASSSPTGALGQPQHF. The CDR3 bases are TGTGCCAGTAGTAGCCCTACAGGGGCGTTGGGTCAGCCCCAGCATTTT.

The chain employs TRBV29-1 and TRBJ2-1; the match to TRBD1 covers 10 bases. The CDR3 runs to 13 residues. Germline V lookup: CDR1 SQVTM, CDR2 ANQGSEA. V shed 6 bases, J shed 6 bases, and the junction held 5 bases outside the gene matches. CDR3 bases: TGCAGCGTCTATGGACAGGGGGTCAATGAGCAGTTCTTC. It encodes CSVYGQGVNEQFF.

The V call is TRBV7-2, the J call TRBJ2-1, with 12 bases aligning to TRBD2. The CDR3 has 16 amino acids. Per germline, CDR1 SGHTA and CDR2 FQGNSA. V was pared by 1 base and J by 10 bases, with 8 bases of the junction left unmatched. The CDR3 coding sequence is TGTGCCAGCAGCTTAGTGGAGACTAGCGGGAGTCGGGAGCAGTTCTTC. As protein: CASSLVETSGSREQFF.

The genes are TRBV5-1 and TRBJ1-6; 7 nucleotides agree with TRBD1. The trim removed 4 bases at V and 5 bases at J, leaving 6 bases unmatched. CDR3 length: 15 amino acids. Germline lookup yields CDR1 SGHRS and CDR2 YFSETQ. The CDR3 DNA follows: TGCGCCAGCAGCCCGACGACAGGGAATAATTCACCCCTCCACTTT. This gives the protein CASSPTTGNNSPLHF.

The gene calls are TRBV18 and TRBJ1-5, with 9 bases lining up with TRBD1. CDR1 is KGHSH and CDR2 is LQKENI in the germline V gene. The CDR3 has 15 amino acids. V shed 3 bases and J 11 bases; nucleotides not matched to a gene: 11. DNA for the CDR3: TGTGCCAGCTCACCTCCCGGGACAGGGAGACACACCCAGCATTTT. Its translation is CASSPPGTGRHTQHF.

This clone occurred once. The V and J genes are TRBV10-3 and TRBJ2-1, with TRBD2 as a possible D gene (5 bases). This CDR3 spans 13 amino acids. Germline CDR1 reads ENHRY; CDR2 reads SYGVKD. Trimming cost V 8 bases and J 4 bases, with 12 bases left between them. The CDR3 coding sequence is TGTGCCATCGGACTGGTCTCTTACAATGAGCAGTTCTTC. This translates into CAIGLVSYNEQFF.

This chain uses TRBV7-6 with TRBJ2-7; 7 bases agree with TRBD1. Germline CDR1 SGHVS, CDR2 FNYEAQ. This CDR3 has 15 amino acids. Losses at the gene ends were 2 bases for V and 0 bases for J; bases not matched to a gene: 4. CDR3 nucleotide sequence: TGTGCCAGCAGCTTACAACAGGGGTACTCCTACGAGCAGTACTTC. Its translation: CASSLQQGYSYEQYF.

This clone was detected only once. V and J are TRBV7-2 and TRBJ1-5; tentative D call: TRBD1 (5 bases). The CDR3 runs to 15 residues. The V and J ends lost 5 bases and 4 bases respectively, with 15 bases between them. Germline CDR1 SGHTA, CDR2 FQGNSA. The CDR3 spells CASSTDSGYNQPQHF. The CDR3 nucleotides read TGTGCCAGCAGCACTGACAGTGGGTATAATCAGCCCCAGCATTTT.

V and J are TRBV19 and TRBJ1-3, with TRBD1 matching over 10 bases. Trimming removed 9 bases from V and 0 bases from J; junction bases left unmatched: 11. CDR1 LNHDA and CDR2 SQIVND come from the germline V gene (reference sequence). The CDR3 has 17 residues. The DNA for the CDR3 is TGTGCCAGCCTATCTACCGGGACAGGGGTCTCTGGAAACACCATATATTTT. Translating it yields CASLSTGTGVSGNTIYF.

The chain has TRBV7-2 and TRBJ1-3; D uncertain. Germline-derived CDR1 and CDR2 are SGHTA and FQGNSA. This CDR3 comprises 16 residues. Trimming removed 0 bases from V and 2 bases from J, with 11 bases in between. Here the CDR3 DNA reads TGTGCCAGCAGCTTAGCAGGGAGACCAACTGGAAACACCATATATTTT. This codes for CASSLAGRPTGNTIYF. Combining the CDR3 with reference TRBV7-2 and TRBJ1-3 gives the whole variable domain GAGVSQSPSNKVTEKGKDVELRCDPISGHTALYWYRQSLGQGLEFLIYFQGNSAPDKSGLPSDRFSAERTGGSVSTLTIQRTQQEDSAVYLCASSLAGRPTGNTIYFGEGSWLTVV.

The chain employs TRBV5-4 and TRBJ1-2; D is unclear. From germline, CDR1 is SGHNT and CDR2 YYREEE (reference sequence). V was trimmed by 4 bases and J by 2 bases, leaving 12 bases between them. CDR3 length: 14 amino acids. CDR3 in amino acids: CASSPDTVNYGYTF. Here the CDR3 DNA reads TGTGCCAGCAGCCCCGACACGGTCAACTATGGCTACACCTTC. Together with reference TRBV5-4 and TRBJ1-2, the CDR3 gives the full variable domain: ETGVTQSPTHLIKTRGQQVTLRCSSQSGHNTVSWYQQALGQGPQFIFQYYREEENGRGNFPPRFSGLQFPNYSSELNVNALELDDSALYLCASSPDTVNYGYTFGSGTRLTVV.

The genes are TRBV18 and TRBJ2-3; no clear D gene. The ends were cut back, 4 bases at V and 1 base at J, with 9 bases in the middle. Germline V lookup: CDR1 KGHSH, CDR2 LQKENI. This CDR3 has 14 residues. The DNA of the CDR3 is TGTGCCAGCTCACTACAGACCCGCACAGATACGCAGTATTTT. The encoded protein is CASSLQTRTDTQYF.

This clone appeared once. The V gene is TRBV29-1, the J gene TRBJ2-1, with D perhaps matching TRBD2 (5 bases). The CDR3 has 13 residues. Per the germline V gene, CDR1 is SQVTM and CDR2 is ANQGSEA. V was trimmed by 8 bases and J by 6 bases, leaving 17 bases between them. The CDR3 DNA reads TGCAGCTGCGCTCGTCTACTAGGCAATGAGCAGTTCTTC. It specifies CSCARLLGNEQFF.